This T cell receptor (beta chain) is from a study of blood T cells in healthy people across ages. Broader study findings: Reliance upon unsorted PBMCs precluded definitive naive versus antigen-experienced comparison. Long-lived donors had more naive CD4+ cells and higher diversity than aged donors.

Together with a sample-barcoded 5' primer, a J-beta primer mix was included in a second PCR lasting about 6 to 12 cycles. CDR3-containing paired-end reads numbered at least 2.5 million in each sample. TCRdb processed the 5' RACE reads anew with MiXCR; each CDR3 protein has one entry. The sample lists just under 900,000 distinct CDR3 sequences, 25% to 35% seen once, with approximately 15% in the top ten. As concerns this clonotype: Antigen specificity is unknown. With a much larger clone just one base away, this may be a read error.

The sequence was collected from an elderly woman in good health. Sequencing used blood.

The CDR3 DNA is TGTGCCGGCAGCTTCAGAGGGGGCCTTATGAACACTGAAGCTTTCTTT. Translation: CAGSFRGGLMNTEAFF. The chain employs TRBV7-2 and TRBJ1-1, with 7 bases fitting TRBD1. The germline CDR1 and CDR2 sequences are SGHTA and FQGNSA. This CDR3 region has 16 residues.